Listed below are T cell receptor beta chains from one sample, sequenced in a study of cytomegalovirus exposure and HLA in healthy donors. The method was immunoSEQ multiplex PCR; TCRdb's version includes in-frame clones alone and lacks a portion of them. The repertoire holds approximately 130,000 clones, with more than 80% as singletons. The sequenced sample consisted of PBMCs. These receptor sequences come from a woman in her 30s in good health and CMV-seropositive. Both conserved end residues are part of each CDR3. Each record gives: J gene, CDR3 length, D gene, V gene, clone size, CDR3 protein, CDR3 DNA. A D gene is named only where the DNA matches it firmly. Only some rows state a clone size, as once, few, many or a class for expanded clones.

TRBJ1-6	19	TRBD1	TRBV28	NA	CASSPNPGTGAAGGSPLHF	TGTGCCAGCAGTCCTAATCCCGGGACAGGGGCCGCCGGGGGATCACCCCTCCACTTT
TRBJ2-2	12	NA	TRBV30	NA	CACLGGSGELFF	TGTGCCTGTTTGGGTGGGAGTGGGGAGCTGTTTTTT
TRBJ2-3	14	NA	TRBV7-6	NA	CASSLAGSPDTQYF	TGTGCCAGCAGCTTAGCGGGGAGCCCAGATACGCAGTATTTT
TRBJ1-4	13	NA	TRBV6-5	few	CASRDLLREKLFF	TGTGCCAGCAGGGACTTGCTGAGGGAAAAACTGTTTTTT
TRBJ2-1	12	NA	TRBV6-6	NA	CASSYSGAEQFF	TGTGCCAGCAGTTACTCAGGGGCTGAGCAGTTCTTC
TRBJ2-1	15	TRBD1	TRBV6-5	NA	CASSPDRGTYNEQFF	TGTGCCAGCAGTCCGGACAGGGGAACCTACAATGAGCAGTTCTTC
TRBJ1-1	14	TRBD1	TRBV7-9	NA	CASSIPQGITEAFF	TGTGCCAGCAGCATTCCACAGGGGATCACTGAAGCTTTCTTT
TRBJ2-2	18	NA	TRBV19	NA	CASSIPPWGVANTGELFF	TGTGCCAGTAGTATACCCCCTTGGGGGGTCGCGAACACCGGGGAGCTGTTTTTT
TRBJ1-2	11	NA	TRBV28	once	CASSSSRLYTF	TGTGCCAGCAGTTCCTCTCGTCTCTACACCTTC
TRBJ2-3	15	NA	TRBV19	NA	CASSIGKQGSDTQYF	TGTGCCAGTAGTATAGGAAAACAGGGCTCGGATACGCAGTATTTT
TRBJ1-1	16	NA	TRBV9	NA	CASSVPPKTGASGAFF	TGTGCCAGCAGCGTACCCCCGAAGACAGGCGCTAGTGGGGCTTTCTTT
TRBJ1-5	16	NA	TRBV5-5	few	CASSLWGTNSNQPQHF	TGTGCCAGCAGCTTGTGGGGGACAAATAGCAATCAGCCCCAGCATTTT
TRBJ2-7	15	TRBD1	TRBV28	NA	CASSTPGTGGHEQYF	TGTGCCAGCAGTACTCCCGGGACAGGGGGCCACGAGCAGTACTTC
TRBJ2-2	16	TRBD1	TRBV23-1	NA	CASSQATGEDTGELFF	TGCGCCAGCAGTCAAGCGACAGGGGAGGACACCGGGGAGCTGTTTTTT
TRBJ2-5	14	NA	TRBV2	few	CASASSWRGETQYF	TGTGCCAGCGCCTCGTCCTGGAGGGGAGAGACCCAGTACTTC
TRBJ1-5	15	NA	TRBV28	NA	CASSFSGGGNQPQHF	TGTGCCAGCAGTTTTTCGGGGGGTGGCAATCAGCCCCAGCATTTT